This TCR beta chain derives from a study of cytomegalovirus exposure and HLA in healthy donors. Broader study findings: Most likely, a cluster of highly shared sequence variants arose as a sequencing artifact.

Per germline, CDR1 MNHEY and CDR2 SVGAGI. The CDR3 spans 13 residues. V trimming: 0 bases; J trimming: 9 bases; junction bases outside the gene matches: 2. The PCR was carried out with 60 Vbeta primers and 13 Jbeta primers. Original processing methods: Roughly 80 million unique TCR beta chains, 9.5 million to 14 million shared, were counted in a later analysis. Profiled with immunoSEQ multiplex PCR; TCRdb holds only in-frame clones, not every one. V, J and clone size are those of that table, while D and trimming were read from the DNA. Among around 94,000 clones listed, around 77% were seen once. A word on this clone: Its antigen is unknown.

This TCR derives from a male donor in good health and CMV-seropositive. The specimen was PBMCs. The chain employs TRBV6-5 and TRBJ2-3; TRBD1 matches 8 bases. CDR3 protein: CASSYSSGGTQYF. The CDR3 DNA is TGTGCCAGCAGTTACTCCTCAGGGGGCACGCAGTATTTT.